This record looks at one T cell receptor (beta chain) sequence and its context. Assay used: immunoSEQ multiplex PCR; TCRdb lists only in-frame clones, some missing. The sample holds about 170,000 clones, 70% to 90% seen once. The sample comes from a study of blood T cell repertoires in COVID-19. Germline values: CDR1 SGHNT, CDR2 YENEEA. Trimming removed 4 bases at V and 0 bases at J, with 10 bases between. CDR3 length: 15 amino acids. The clonotype was recovered from a woman of 80 years or more with COVID-19, enrolled during active disease. Sequencing was carried out using peripheral blood. The gene calls are TRBV11-3 and TRBJ2-1; D may be TRBD1 (7 bases). The CDR3 sequence is CASSWRDSSYNEQFF. Here the CDR3 DNA reads TGTGCCAGCAGCTGGCGGGACAGCTCCTACAATGAGCAGTTCTTC.